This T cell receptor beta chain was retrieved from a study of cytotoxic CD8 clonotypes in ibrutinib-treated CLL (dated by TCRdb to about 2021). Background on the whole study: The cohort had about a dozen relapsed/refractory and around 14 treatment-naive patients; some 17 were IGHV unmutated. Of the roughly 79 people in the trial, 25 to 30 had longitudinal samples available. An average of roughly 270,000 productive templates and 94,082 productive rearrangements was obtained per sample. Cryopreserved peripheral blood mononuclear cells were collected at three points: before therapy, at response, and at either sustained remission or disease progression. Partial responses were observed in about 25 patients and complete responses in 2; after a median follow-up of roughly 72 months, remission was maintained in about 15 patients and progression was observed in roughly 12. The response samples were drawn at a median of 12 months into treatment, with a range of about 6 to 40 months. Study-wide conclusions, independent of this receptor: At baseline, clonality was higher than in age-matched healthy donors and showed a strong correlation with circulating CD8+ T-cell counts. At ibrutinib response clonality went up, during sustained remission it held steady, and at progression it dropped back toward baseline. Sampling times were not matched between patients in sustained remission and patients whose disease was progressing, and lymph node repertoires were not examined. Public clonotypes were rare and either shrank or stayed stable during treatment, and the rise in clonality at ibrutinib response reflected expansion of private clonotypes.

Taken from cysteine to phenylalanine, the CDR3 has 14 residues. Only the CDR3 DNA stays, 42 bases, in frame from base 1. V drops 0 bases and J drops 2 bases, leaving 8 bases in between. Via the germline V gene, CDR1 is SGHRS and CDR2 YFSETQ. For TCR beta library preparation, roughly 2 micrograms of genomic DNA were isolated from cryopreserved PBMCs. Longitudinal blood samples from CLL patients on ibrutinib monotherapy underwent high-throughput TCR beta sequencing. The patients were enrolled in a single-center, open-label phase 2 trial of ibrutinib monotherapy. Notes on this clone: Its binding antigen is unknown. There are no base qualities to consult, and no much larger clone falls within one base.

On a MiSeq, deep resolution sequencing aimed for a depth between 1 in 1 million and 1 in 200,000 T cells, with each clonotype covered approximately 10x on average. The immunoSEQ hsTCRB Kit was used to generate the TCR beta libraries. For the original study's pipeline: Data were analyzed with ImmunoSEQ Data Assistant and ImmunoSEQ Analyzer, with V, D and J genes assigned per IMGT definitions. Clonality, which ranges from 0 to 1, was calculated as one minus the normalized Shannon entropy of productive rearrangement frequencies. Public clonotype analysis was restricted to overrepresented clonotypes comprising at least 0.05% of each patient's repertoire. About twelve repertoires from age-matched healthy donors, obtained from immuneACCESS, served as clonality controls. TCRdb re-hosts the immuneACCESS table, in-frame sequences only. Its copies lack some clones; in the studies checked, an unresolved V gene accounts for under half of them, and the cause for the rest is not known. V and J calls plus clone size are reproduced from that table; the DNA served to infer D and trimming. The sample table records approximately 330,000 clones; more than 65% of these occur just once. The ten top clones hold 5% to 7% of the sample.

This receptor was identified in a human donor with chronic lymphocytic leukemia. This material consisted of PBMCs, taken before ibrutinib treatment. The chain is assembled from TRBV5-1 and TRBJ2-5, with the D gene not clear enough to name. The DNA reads TGCGCCAGCAGCTTGGTACCAGAACAAGAGACCCAGTACTTC. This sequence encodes CASSLVPEQETQYF.